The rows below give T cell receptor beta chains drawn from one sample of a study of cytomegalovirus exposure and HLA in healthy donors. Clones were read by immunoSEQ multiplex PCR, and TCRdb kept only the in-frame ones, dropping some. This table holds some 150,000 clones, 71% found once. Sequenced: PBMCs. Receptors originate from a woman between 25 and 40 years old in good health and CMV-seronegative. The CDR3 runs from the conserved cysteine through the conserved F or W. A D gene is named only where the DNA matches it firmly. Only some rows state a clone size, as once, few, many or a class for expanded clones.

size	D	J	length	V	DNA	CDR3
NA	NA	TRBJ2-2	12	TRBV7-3	TGTGCCAGCAGCTTACTTTTCGGGGAGCTGTTTTTT	CASSLLFGELFF
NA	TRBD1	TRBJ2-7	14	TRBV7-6	TGTGCCAGCAGCTTAGGAGGGGGCGCGGACGAGCAGTACTTC	CASSLGGGADEQYF
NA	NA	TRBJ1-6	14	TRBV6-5	TGTGCCAGCAGCCCCGTCCCCTATAATTCACCCCTCCACTTT	CASSPVPYNSPLHF
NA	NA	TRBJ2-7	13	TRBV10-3	TGTGCCATCAGGGACTTTGTGGACTACGAGCAGTACTTC	CAIRDFVDYEQYF
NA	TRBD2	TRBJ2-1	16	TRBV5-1	TGCGCCAGCAGAAGCTCCGGGACTAGCGGCGGGAATGAGCAGTTCTTC	CASRSSGTSGGNEQFF
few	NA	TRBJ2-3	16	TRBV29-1	TGCAGCGTTTCAGGACAGATGGCGTCTAGCACAGATACGCAGTATTTT	CSVSGQMASSTDTQYF
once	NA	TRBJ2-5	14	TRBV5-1	TGCGCCAGCAGCGTTTTCGGGGTCCAAGAGACCCAGTACTTC	CASSVFGVQETQYF
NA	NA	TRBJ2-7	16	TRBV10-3	TGTGCCATCACCAATTTCGGGAAGGGAGGTCTATACGAGCAGTACTTC	CAITNFGKGGLYEQYF
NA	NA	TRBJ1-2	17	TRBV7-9	TGTGCCAGCAGCTTAGGGGGGCAGGCACAGAAATTCTATGGCTACACCTTC	CASSLGGQAQKFYGYTF
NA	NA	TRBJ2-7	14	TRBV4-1	TGCGCCAGCAGCCCAGGACTCCTTAATAACGAGCAGTACTTC	CASSPGLLNNEQYF
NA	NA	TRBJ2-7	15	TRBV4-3	TGCGCCAGCAGCCAACAAGAACTTGGTTCCTACGAGCAGTACTTC	CASSQQELGSYEQYF